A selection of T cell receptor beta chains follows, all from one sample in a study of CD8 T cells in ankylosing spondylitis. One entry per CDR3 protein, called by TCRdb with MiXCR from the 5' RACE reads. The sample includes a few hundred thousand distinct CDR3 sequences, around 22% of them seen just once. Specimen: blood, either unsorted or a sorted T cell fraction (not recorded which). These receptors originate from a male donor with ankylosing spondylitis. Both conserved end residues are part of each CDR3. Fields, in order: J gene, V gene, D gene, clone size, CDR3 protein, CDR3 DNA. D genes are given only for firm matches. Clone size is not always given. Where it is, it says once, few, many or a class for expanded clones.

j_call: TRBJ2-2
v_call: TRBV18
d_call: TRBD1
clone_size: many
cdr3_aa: CASSATGQNTGELFF
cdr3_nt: TGTGCCAGCTCAGCGACAGGGCAGAACACCGGGGAGCTGTTTTTT

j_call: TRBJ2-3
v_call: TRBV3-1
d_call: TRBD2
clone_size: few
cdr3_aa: CASSQGDSGSFSDTQYF
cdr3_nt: TGTGCCAGCAGCCAAGGGGATAGCGGGAGTTTTTCTGATACGCAGTATTTT

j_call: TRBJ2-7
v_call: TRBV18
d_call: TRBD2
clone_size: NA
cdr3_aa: CASSRSSGSEFEQYF
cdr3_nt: TGTGCCAGCTCACGATCTAGCGGGAGCGAGTTCGAGCAGTACTTC

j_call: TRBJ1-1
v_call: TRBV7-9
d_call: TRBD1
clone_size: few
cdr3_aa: CASRRTGGTEAFF
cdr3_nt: TGTGCCAGCAGGCGTACAGGGGGCACTGAAGCTTTCTTT

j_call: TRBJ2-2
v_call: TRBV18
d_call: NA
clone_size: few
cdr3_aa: CASEPWGKTGELFF
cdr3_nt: TGTGCCAGCGAACCGTGGGGCAAGACCGGGGAGCTGTTTTTT

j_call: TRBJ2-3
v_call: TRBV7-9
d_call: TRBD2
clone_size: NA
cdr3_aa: CASSLEAGVTDTQYF
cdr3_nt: TGTGCCAGCAGCTTAGAAGCGGGAGTCACAGATACGCAGTATTTT

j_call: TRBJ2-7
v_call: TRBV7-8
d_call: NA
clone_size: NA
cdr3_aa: CASSLALGFYEQYF
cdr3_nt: TGTGCCAGCAGCTTAGCACTAGGGTTCTACGAGCAGTACTTC

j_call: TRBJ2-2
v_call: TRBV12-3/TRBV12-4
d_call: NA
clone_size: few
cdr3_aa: CASSPASTMRTGELFF
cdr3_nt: TGTGCCAGCAGTCCAGCCTCGACAATGCGGACCGGGGAGCTGTTTTTT

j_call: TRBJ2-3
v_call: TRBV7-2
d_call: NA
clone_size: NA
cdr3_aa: CASSLLALRGPDTQYF
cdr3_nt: TGTGCCAGCAGCTTACTCGCCCTCCGTGGTCCAGATACGCAGTATTTT

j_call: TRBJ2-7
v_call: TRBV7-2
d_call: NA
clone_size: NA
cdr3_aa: CASSLRAGGSYEQYF
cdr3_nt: TGTGCCAGCAGCTTACGAGCGGGCGGATCCTACGAGCAGTACTTC

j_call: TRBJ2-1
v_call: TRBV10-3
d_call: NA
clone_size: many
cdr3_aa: CAISVMGNEQFF
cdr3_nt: TGTGCCATCAGCGTAATGGGCAATGAGCAGTTCTTC

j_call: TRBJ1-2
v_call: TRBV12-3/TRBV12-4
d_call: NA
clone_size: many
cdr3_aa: CASSPPRVVGYGYTF
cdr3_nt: TGTGCCAGCTCCCCCCCGCGGGTTGTCGGCTATGGCTACACCTTC

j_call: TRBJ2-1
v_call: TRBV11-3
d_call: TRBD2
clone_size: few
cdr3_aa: CASGTGRENEQFF
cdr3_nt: TGTGCCAGTGGGACCGGGCGGGAGAATGAGCAGTTCTTC

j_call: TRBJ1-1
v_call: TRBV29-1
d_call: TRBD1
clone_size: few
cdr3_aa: CSVGTGTGTKAFF
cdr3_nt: TGCAGCGTTGGTACGGGGACAGGAACGAAGGCTTTCTTT

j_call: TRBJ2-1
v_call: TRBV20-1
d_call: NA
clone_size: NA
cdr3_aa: CSARPPGRYNEQFF
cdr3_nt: TGCAGTGCTAGACCACCCGGAAGATACAATGAGCAGTTCTTC

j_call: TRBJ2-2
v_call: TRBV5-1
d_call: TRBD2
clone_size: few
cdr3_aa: CASSTKPRLADTGELFF
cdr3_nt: TGCGCCAGCAGCACAAAACCGAGGCTAGCGGACACCGGGGAGCTGTTTTTT

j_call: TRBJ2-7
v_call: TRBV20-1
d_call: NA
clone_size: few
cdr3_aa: CSARAPQGGAYEQYF
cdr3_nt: TGCAGTGCTAGAGCCCCGCAGGGAGGCGCCTACGAGCAGTACTTC

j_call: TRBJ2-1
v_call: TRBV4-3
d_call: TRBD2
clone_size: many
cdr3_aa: CASSPHTPTSGSSYNEQFF
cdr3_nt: TGCGCCAGCAGCCCCCATACCCCGACTAGCGGTAGCTCCTACAATGAGCAGTTCTTC

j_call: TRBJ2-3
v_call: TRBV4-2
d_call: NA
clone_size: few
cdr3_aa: CASSQANVGAATDTQYF
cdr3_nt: TGTGCCAGCAGCCAAGCTAACGTAGGAGCGGCCACAGATACGCAGTATTTT

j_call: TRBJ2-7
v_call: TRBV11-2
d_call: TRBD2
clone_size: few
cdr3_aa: CASRERGAYEQYF
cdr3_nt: TGTGCCAGCAGGGAGCGGGGGGCCTACGAGCAGTACTTC

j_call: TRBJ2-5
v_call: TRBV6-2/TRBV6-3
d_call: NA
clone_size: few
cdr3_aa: CASRDTTQETQYF
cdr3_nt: TGTGCCAGCCGGGACACTACTCAAGAGACCCAGTACTTC

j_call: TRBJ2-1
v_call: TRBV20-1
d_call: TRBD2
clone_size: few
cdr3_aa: CSAYRDGGLGEQFF
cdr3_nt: TGCAGTGCTTACCGGGACGGGGGACTAGGTGAGCAGTTCTTC

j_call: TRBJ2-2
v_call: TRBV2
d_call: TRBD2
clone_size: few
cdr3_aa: CASSFRLASGELFF
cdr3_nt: TGTGCCAGCAGTTTTCGACTAGCGTCTGGGGAGCTGTTTTTT

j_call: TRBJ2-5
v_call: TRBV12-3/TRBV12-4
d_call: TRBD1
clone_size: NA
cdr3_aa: CASSPSGTGLETQYF
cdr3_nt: TGTGCCAGCAGCCCCTCCGGGACAGGGTTGGAGACCCAGTACTTC

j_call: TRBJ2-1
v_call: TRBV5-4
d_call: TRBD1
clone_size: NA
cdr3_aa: CASSLPFGTGDNEQFF
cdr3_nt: TGTGCCAGCAGCTTACCGTTCGGGACAGGGGACAATGAGCAGTTCTTC

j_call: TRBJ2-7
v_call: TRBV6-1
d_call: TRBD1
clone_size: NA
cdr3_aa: CASSRDRETYEQYF
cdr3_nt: TGTGCCAGCAGCCGCGACAGGGAAACCTACGAGCAGTACTTC

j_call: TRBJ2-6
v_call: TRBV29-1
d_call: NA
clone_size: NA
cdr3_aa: CSVAEWVTGANVLTF
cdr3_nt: TGCAGCGTTGCAGAATGGGTAACTGGGGCCAACGTCCTGACTTTC

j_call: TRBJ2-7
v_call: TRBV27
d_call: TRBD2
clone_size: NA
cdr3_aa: CASKSGTGPYEQYF
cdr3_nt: TGTGCCAGCAAGAGCGGGACCGGCCCCTACGAGCAGTACTTC

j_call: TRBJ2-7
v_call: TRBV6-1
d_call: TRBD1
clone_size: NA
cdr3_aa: CASGRQGGVYEQYF
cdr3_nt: TGTGCCAGCGGACGACAGGGGGGGGTCTACGAGCAGTACTTC

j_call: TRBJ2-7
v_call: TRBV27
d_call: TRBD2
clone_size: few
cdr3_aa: CASSFSSGYEQYF
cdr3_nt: TGTGCCAGCAGTTTTTCTAGCGGGTACGAGCAGTACTTC

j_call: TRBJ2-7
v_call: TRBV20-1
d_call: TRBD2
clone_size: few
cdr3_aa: CSARDSGDGGRAEQYF
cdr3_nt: TGCAGTGCTAGAGACTCGGGGGATGGCGGGAGGGCGGAGCAGTACTTC

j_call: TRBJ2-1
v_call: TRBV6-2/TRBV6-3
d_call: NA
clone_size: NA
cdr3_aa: CASSVAGPSNEQFF
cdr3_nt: TGTGCCAGCAGCGTAGCTGGGCCCAGCAATGAGCAGTTCTTC

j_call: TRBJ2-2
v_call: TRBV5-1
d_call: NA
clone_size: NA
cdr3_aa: CASSSRTRTGELFF
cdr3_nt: TGCGCCAGCAGCTCCCGGACACGAACCGGGGAGCTGTTTTTT

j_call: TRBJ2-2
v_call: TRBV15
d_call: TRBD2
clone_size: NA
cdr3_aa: CATSKSLVAGVAGELFF
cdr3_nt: TGTGCCACCAGCAAAAGTCTTGTGGCGGGAGTAGCCGGGGAGCTGTTTTTT

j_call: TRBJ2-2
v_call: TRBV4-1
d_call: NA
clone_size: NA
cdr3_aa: CASSQGDIYTGELFF
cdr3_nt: TGCGCCAGCAGCCAAGGGGACATATACACCGGGGAGCTGTTTTTT

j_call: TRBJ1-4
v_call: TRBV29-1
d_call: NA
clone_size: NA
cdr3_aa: CSGLEGEKLFF
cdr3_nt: TGCAGCGGATTAGAGGGGGAAAAACTGTTTTTT

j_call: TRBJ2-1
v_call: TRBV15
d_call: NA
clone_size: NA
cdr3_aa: CATGRRGRNEQFF
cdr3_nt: TGTGCCACCGGGCGGCGGGGGCGAAATGAGCAGTTCTTC

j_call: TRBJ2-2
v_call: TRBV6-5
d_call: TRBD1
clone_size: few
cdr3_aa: CASSSQRTGNTGELFF
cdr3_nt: TGTGCCAGCAGTTCCCAGCGGACAGGGAACACCGGGGAGCTGTTTTTT

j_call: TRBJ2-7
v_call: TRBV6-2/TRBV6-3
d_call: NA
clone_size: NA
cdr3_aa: CASSYPNYEQYF
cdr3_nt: TGTGCCAGCAGTTACCCCAACTACGAGCAGTACTTC

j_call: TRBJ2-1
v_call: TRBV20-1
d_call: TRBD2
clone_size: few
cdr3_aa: CSATSGGLGINEQFF
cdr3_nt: TGCAGTGCTACCTCCGGGGGACTAGGAATCAATGAGCAGTTCTTC

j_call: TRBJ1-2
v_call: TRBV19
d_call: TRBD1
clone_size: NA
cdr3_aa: CASRFVRDSNGYTF
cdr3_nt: TGTGCCAGTAGGTTTGTCCGGGACAGCAATGGCTACACCTTC

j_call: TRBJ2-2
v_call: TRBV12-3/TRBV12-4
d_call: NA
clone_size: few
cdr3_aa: CASSPREAGELFF
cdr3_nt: TGTGCCAGCAGCCCCAGGGAAGCCGGGGAGCTGTTTTTT

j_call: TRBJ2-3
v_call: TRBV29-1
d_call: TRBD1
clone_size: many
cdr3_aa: CSVGQGQGHTDTQYF
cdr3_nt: TGCAGCGTTGGACAGGGCCAAGGGCACACAGATACGCAGTATTTT

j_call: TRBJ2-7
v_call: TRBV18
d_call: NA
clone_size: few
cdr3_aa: CASSPPIGTYEQYF
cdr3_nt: TGTGCCAGCTCACCACCGATCGGGACGTACGAGCAGTACTTC

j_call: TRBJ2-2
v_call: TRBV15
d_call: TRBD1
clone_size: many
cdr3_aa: CATSRGTGGAGELFF
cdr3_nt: TGTGCCACCAGCAGAGGGACAGGGGGTGCCGGGGAGCTGTTTTTT

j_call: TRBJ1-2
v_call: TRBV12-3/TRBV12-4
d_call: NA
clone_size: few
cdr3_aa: CASSLPGDGYTF
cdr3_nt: TGTGCCAGCAGTTTGCCGGGGGATGGCTACACCTTC

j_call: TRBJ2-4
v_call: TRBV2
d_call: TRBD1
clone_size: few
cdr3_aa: CASSGTGGYIQYF
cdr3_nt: TGTGCCAGCAGTGGGACAGGGGGGTACATTCAGTACTTC

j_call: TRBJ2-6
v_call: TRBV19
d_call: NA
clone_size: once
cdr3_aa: CASSMEGAFSGANVLTF
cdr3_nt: TGTGCCAGTAGTATGGAGGGGGCCTTCTCTGGGGCCAACGTCCTGACTTTC

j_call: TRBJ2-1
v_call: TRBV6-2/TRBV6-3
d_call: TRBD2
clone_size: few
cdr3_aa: CASSKTSGRAGEQFF
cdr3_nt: TGTGCCAGCAGCAAAACTAGCGGGAGGGCCGGTGAGCAGTTCTTC

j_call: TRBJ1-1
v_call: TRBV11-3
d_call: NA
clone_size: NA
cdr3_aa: CASSLETGEAFF
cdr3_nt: TGTGCCAGCAGCTTAGAGACCGGTGAAGCTTTCTTT

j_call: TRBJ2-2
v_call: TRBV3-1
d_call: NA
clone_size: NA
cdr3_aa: CASSQDRGIGELFF
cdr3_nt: TGTGCCAGCAGCCAAGATCGGGGGATCGGGGAGCTGTTTTTT

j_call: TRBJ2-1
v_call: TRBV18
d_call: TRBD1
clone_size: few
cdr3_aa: CASSPITSGTGSYNEQFF
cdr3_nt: TGTGCCAGCTCACCAATAACATCCGGGACAGGGTCCTACAATGAGCAGTTCTTC

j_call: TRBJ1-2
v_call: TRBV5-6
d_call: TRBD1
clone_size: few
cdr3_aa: CASSPGTGGARYGYTF
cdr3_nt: TGTGCCAGCAGCCCCGGGACAGGGGGCGCAAGGTATGGCTACACCTTC

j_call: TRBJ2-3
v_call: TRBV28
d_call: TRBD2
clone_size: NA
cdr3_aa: CASSPGLAGVAQYF
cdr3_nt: TGTGCCAGCAGCCCTGGACTAGCGGGAGTGGCGCAGTATTTT

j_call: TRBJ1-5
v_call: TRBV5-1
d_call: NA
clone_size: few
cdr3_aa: CASSLESGWDQPQHF
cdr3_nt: TGCGCCAGCAGCTTGGAGTCTGGATGGGATCAGCCCCAGCATTTT

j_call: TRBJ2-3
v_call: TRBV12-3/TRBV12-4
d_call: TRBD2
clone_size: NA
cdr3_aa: CASSGGGDLSTQYF
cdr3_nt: TGTGCCAGCAGTGGGGGGGGGGATCTTAGTACGCAGTATTTT

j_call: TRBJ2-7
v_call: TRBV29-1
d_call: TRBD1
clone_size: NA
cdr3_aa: CSVQRQGSYEQYF
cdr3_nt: TGCAGCGTTCAACGACAGGGATCCTACGAGCAGTACTTC

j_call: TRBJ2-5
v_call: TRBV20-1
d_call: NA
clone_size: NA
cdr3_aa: CSARDRHRYQETQYF
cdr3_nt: TGCAGTGCTAGAGATCGACACCGGTACCAAGAGACCCAGTACTTC

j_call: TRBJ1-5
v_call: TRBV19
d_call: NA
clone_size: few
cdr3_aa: CASSIAGLSQPQHF
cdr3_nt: TGTGCCAGTAGTATAGCAGGGTTAAGTCAGCCCCAGCATTTT

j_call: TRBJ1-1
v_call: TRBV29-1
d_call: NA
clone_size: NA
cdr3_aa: CSVAGAAAFF
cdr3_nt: TGCAGCGTGGCAGGGGCTGCAGCTTTCTTT